The T cell receptor (beta chain) under discussion was sequenced for a study of tumor and adjacent non-tumor tissue in lung cancer. A modified ARM-PCR protocol with three rounds of nested PCR amplified TCRbeta. One entry per CDR3 protein, called by TCRdb with MiXCR from the multiplex PCR reads. Of about 76,000 distinct CDR3 sequences listed, around 70% are singletons. In this sample, this clonotype turned up many times. Trimming removed 5 bases from V and 4 bases from J, with 12 bases in between. CDR3 length: 14 amino acids. Per germline, CDR1 SGHAT and CDR2 FQNNGV. RNA was extracted from bulk tissue without any cell sorting.

The origin of this receptor is a woman in her seventies with non-small cell lung cancer. The V gene is TRBV11-2, the J gene TRBJ2-1; D remains unclear. The sample comprised lung tumor tissue. The CDR3 reads CASSPRREYNEQFF. The CDR3 nucleotides are TGTGCCAGCAGCCCTAGAAGGGAATACAATGAGCAGTTCTTC.